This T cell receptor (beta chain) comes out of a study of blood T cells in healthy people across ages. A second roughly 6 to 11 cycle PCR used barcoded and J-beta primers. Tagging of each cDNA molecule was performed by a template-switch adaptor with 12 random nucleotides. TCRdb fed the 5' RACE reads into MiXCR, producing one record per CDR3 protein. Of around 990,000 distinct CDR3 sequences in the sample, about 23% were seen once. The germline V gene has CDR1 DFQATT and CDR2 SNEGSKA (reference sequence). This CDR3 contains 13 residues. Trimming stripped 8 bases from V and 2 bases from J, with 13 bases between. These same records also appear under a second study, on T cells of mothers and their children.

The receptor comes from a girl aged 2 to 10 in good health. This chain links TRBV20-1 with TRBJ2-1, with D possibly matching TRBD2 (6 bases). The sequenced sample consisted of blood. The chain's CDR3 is CSPRAGPYNEQFF. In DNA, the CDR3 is TGCAGTCCCCGCGCGGGACCCTACAATGAGCAGTTCTTC.